The 25 T cell receptor beta chains below were found in one sample sequenced in a study of blood T cell repertoires in COVID-19. Only in-frame clones appear in the TCRdb table, and some are missing; sequencing was by immunoSEQ multiplex PCR. Here the sample spans about 140,000 clones, 80% to 85% being singletons. Sequenced input: peripheral blood. These TCRs come from a human donor in a cohort sampled during active COVID-19.

CDR3 sequence (DNA): TGTGCCAGCAGCAGGGGCAGGGAGAACACTGAAGCTTTCTTT. It is translated as CASSRGRENTEAFF. The genes are TRBV7-2 and TRBJ1-1; D perhaps matches TRBD1 (5 bases). The germline CDR1 and CDR2 sequences are SGHTA and FQGNSA. The V end lost 5 bases, the J end lost 1 base, and 11 bases lay between the germline ends. This CDR3 spans 14 amino acids.

This chain links TRBV5-1 with TRBJ2-5, with 14 nucleotides matching TRBD2. V shed 2 bases and J 4 bases; nucleotides not matched to a gene: 10. The CDR3 spans 18 residues. The germline V gene encodes CDR1 SGHRS and CDR2 YFSETQ. The CDR3 spells CASSFLPGLAGARETQYF. CDR3 DNA: TGCGCCAGCAGCTTTCTTCCGGGACTAGCGGGGGCCAGAGAGACCCAGTACTTC.

A few counts support this clone. The genes are TRBV6-5 and TRBJ2-3; maybe TRBD1 (5 bases). The V and J ends lost 7 bases and 0 bases respectively, with 8 bases between them. Germline V gene data show CDR1 as MNHEY and CDR2 as SVGAGI. CDR3 length: 13 amino acids. CDR3 region: CASTDSSTDTQYF. Written as DNA, the CDR3 is TGTGCCAGCACCGACAGTAGCACAGATACGCAGTATTTT.

In its sample, this clone was seen once. This rearrangement joins TRBV3-1 (or the pseudogene TRBV3-2) to TRBJ2-2; perhaps TRBD2 as D (5 bases). V lost 2 bases and J 1 base, leaving 11 bases between the germline ends. The germline CDR1 and CDR2 sequences are LGHDT and YNNKEL (reference sequence). The CDR3 is 16 amino acids. The DNA for the CDR3 is TGTGCCAGCAGCCAAATGGAACTAGAGAACACCGGGGAGCTGTTTTTT. Its protein product is CASSQMELENTGELFF.

This clone has more than one count but fewer than ten. The chain employs TRBV11-2 and TRBJ2-3, with TRBD1 matching over 10 bases. The germline CDR1 and CDR2 sequences are SGHAT and FQNNGV. The ends lost 5 bases at V and 2 bases at J; junction bases unmatched: 4. The CDR3 totals 15 residues. CDR3 sequence reads: CASSQDRGDTDTQYF. The CDR3 DNA sequence: TGTGCCAGCAGCCAGGACAGGGGGGACACAGATACGCAGTATTTT.

This clone was observed a few times. The gene calls are TRBV27 and TRBJ2-1; D is uncertain. This CDR3 contains 12 residues. CDR1 is MNHEY, CDR2 SMNVEV, per germline (reference sequence). Trimming removed 5 bases at V and 6 bases at J, with 8 bases between. The CDR3 sequence is CASSARGNEQFF. The CDR3 bases are TGTGCCAGCAGTGCGAGAGGCAATGAGCAGTTCTTC.

The rearrangement joins TRBV3-1 (or the pseudogene TRBV3-2) to TRBJ1-1; no firm D call. The germline V gene has CDR1 LGHDT and CDR2 YNNKEL (reference sequence). V was cut by 4 bases and J by 3 bases, with 6 bases left in between. The CDR3 is 12 amino acids. The DNA for the CDR3 is TGTGCCAGCAGCCGAGGGTACACTGAAGCTTTCTTT. Protein: CASSRGYTEAFF.

The chain couples TRBV19 to TRBJ1-6; 7 bases agree with TRBD1. Germline-derived CDR1 and CDR2 are LNHDA and SQIVND (reference sequence). The CDR3 runs 14 residues. J lost 8 bases, V lost 7 bases, and 8 bases had no gene match. This CDR3 is CASTMRQGDSPLHF. As DNA, the CDR3 is TGTGCCAGTACCATGCGACAGGGAGATTCACCCCTCCACTTT.

Only a few counts were recorded for this clone. The chain has TRBV12-3 or TRBV12-4 and TRBJ1-2; weak D call: TRBD1 (5 bases). The V end was cut by 6 bases, the J end by 8 bases, with 13 bases between. This CDR3 is 12 amino acids long. Here the CDR3 DNA reads TGTGCCAGCAGCCCCGGAAGGGGAGGCTACACCTTC. Its translation: CASSPGRGGYTF.

This chain links TRBV14 with TRBJ2-5; 7 bases map to TRBD1. The CDR3 is 15 amino acids. Trimming at V came to 1 base and at J to 5 bases, leaving 7 bases not matched to a gene. Germline-derived CDR1 and CDR2 are SGHDN and FVKESK. The CDR3 sequence is CASSQGQGSWETQYF. Written as DNA, the CDR3 is TGTGCCAGCAGCCAAGGACAGGGTAGTTGGGAGACCCAGTACTTC.

The genes are TRBV6-5 and TRBJ2-5; D is unclear. The length of the CDR3 is 14 residues. Germline CDR1 is MNHEY and CDR2 is SVGAGI. V dropped 7 bases and J dropped 1 base, with 13 bases sitting between them. CDR3 region: CASMYSRSQETQYF. CDR3 nucleotides: TGTGCCAGCATGTATAGTCGGTCCCAAGAGACCCAGTACTTC.

This chain links TRBV5-1 with TRBJ1-1, with TRBD1 matching over 10 bases. Germline CDR1 and CDR2: SGHRS and YFSETQ. The CDR3 is 16 residues long. The junction had 6 bases not matched to a gene; V was cut back by 0 bases and J by 4 bases. The DNA for the CDR3 is TGCGCCAGCAGCTTGGCGTTCAGGACAGGGGGCACTGAAGCTTTCTTT. Translating it yields CASSLAFRTGGTEAFF.

This sequence joins TRBV9 and TRBJ1-6; 8 bases line up with TRBD1. From germline, CDR1 is SGDLS and CDR2 YYNGEE. The V gene end was trimmed by 0 bases and the J gene end by 2 bases; junction bases not matched to a gene: 4. This CDR3 has 17 amino acids. The DNA of the CDR3 is TGTGCCAGCAGCGTAGAGAGGACAGGGCCCTATAATTCACCCCTCCACTTT. This codes for CASSVERTGPYNSPLHF.

This chain connects TRBV27 to TRBJ1-6; 7 bases are shared with TRBD1. The CDR3 is 16 residues long. Germline CDR1 is MNHEY and CDR2 is SMNVEV (reference sequence). Trimming cost V 5 bases and J 5 bases; bases outside gene matches: 9. Written as DNA, the CDR3 is TGTGCCAGCAGTCGCACCGGGACAGCGAATAATTCACCCCTCCACTTT. Its translation: CASSRTGTANNSPLHF.

The chain has TRBV5-6 and TRBJ2-2, with D unresolved. The CDR3 consists of 11 residues. The germline CDR1 and CDR2 sequences are SGHDT and YYEEEE. The V gene lost 1 base and the J gene lost 15 bases, with 10 bases spanning the gap. This CDR3 is CASSLRSVVFF. The DNA of the CDR3 is TGTGCCAGCAGCTTGAGGAGTGTCGTGTTTTTT.

This clone occurred once. The V gene is TRBV5-4, the J gene TRBJ2-4; TRBD1 might be the D (7 bases). From germline, CDR1 is SGHNT and CDR2 YYREEE (reference sequence). The CDR3 length is 17 residues. Trimming left V 3 bases short and J 0 bases short, with 16 bases between. The CDR3 region is CASSSGVGQIAKNIQYF. CDR3 nucleotides: TGTGCCAGCAGCTCGGGGGTGGGACAGATAGCCAAAAACATTCAGTACTTC.

The chain recombines TRBV6-5 with TRBJ1-1; D perhaps matches TRBD1 (6 bases). The ends were cut back, 9 bases at V and 4 bases at J, with 15 bases in the middle. Germline CDR1 and CDR2: MNHEY and SVGAGI. There are 13 residues in the CDR3. CDR3 sequence reads: CASRTVGFTEAFF. For the CDR3, the DNA is TGTGCCAGTCGGACAGTAGGGTTCACTGAAGCTTTCTTT.

This chain links TRBV19 with TRBJ1-1; D not certain. CDR1 LNHDA and CDR2 SQIVND come from the germline V gene (reference sequence). Trimming pared 5 bases from V and 5 bases from J, leaving 12 bases between. This CDR3 is 13 amino acids long. This CDR3 is CASSRTWVTEAFF. The CDR3 DNA sequence: TGTGCCAGTAGTCGGACTTGGGTGACTGAAGCTTTCTTT.

This clone has just one count. J is TRBJ1-2 and V is TRBV10-3; D not certain. V gave up 0 bases and J gave up 0 bases, with 17 bases separating them. Germline V gene data show CDR1 as ENHRY and CDR2 as SYGVKD. The CDR3 sequence is 18 residues long. The CDR3 reads CAISESGESILTNYGYTF. CDR3 sequence (DNA): TGTGCCATCAGTGAGTCCGGGGAATCGATCCTAACTAACTATGGCTACACCTTC.

The chain combines TRBV12-3 or TRBV12-4 with TRBJ2-5; D remains unclear. The CDR3 is made up of 12 amino acids. V was cut by 5 bases and J by 3 bases, with 7 bases left in between. The CDR3 is CASSLREETQYF. DNA for the CDR3: TGTGCCAGCAGTCTGCGAGAAGAGACCCAGTACTTC.

This clone was seen a handful of times. DNA for the CDR3: TGTGCCAGCTCCCCGGACAGGGGAGCCTACAATGAGCAGTTCTTC. Encoded protein: CASSPDRGAYNEQFF. The rearrangement joins TRBV18 to TRBJ2-1, with 9 bases that match TRBD1. The CDR3 is 15 residues long. V lost 6 bases to trimming and J lost 2 bases; unmatched junction nucleotides: 5. The V gene's germline CDR1 is KGHSH and CDR2 LQKENI.

This clone showed up just a few times. The chain joins TRBV7-9 to TRBJ2-7; possible D gene TRBD2, 6 bases. The CDR3 is made up of 14 amino acids. The V end was cut by 1 base, the J end by 0 bases, with 7 bases between. Germline V CDR1 and CDR2: SEHNR, FQNEAQ (reference sequence). CDR3 amino acids: CASSLGGVSYEQYF. The CDR3 coding sequence is TGTGCCAGCAGCTTAGGCGGGGTCTCCTACGAGCAGTACTTC. Full variable domain (missing parts from reference TRBV7-9 and TRBJ2-7): DTGVSQNPRHKITKRGQNVTFRCDPISEHNRLYWYRQTLGQGPEFLTYFQNEAQLEKSRLLSDRFSAERPKGSFSTLEIQRTEQGDSAMYLCASSLGGVSYEQYFGPGTRLTVT.

This chain links TRBV19 with TRBJ1-3; no firm D call. Germline assignment: CDR1 LNHDA and CDR2 SQIVND (reference sequence). V lost 3 bases to trimming and J lost 0 bases, with 6 bases between them. The CDR3 length is 14 residues. The CDR3 spells CASSIPSSGNTIYF. The CDR3 DNA follows: TGTGCCAGTAGTATCCCGAGCTCTGGAAACACCATATATTTT.

In nucleotides, the CDR3 is TGTGCCAGCGATGACGATCGGGGACTCTATGGCTACACCTTC. Its protein is CASDDDRGLYGYTF. This chain joins TRBV2 and TRBJ1-2, with a possible D match to TRBD1 (5 bases). The CDR3 sequence is 14 residues long. From germline, CDR1 is SNHLY and CDR2 FYNNEI. Trimming stripped 8 bases from V and 4 bases from J, with 17 bases between.

The chain combines TRBV29-1 with TRBJ2-3; 7 nucleotides line up with TRBD2. CDR1 and CDR2 (germline): SQVTM, ANQGSEA. Trimming cost V 5 bases and J 2 bases; bases outside gene matches: 7. This CDR3 is 14 amino acids long. DNA of the CDR3: TGCAGCGTTCTACCCGGGACTAACACAGATACGCAGTATTTT. It specifies CSVLPGTNTDTQYF.